Listed below are T cell receptor beta chains from one sample, sequenced in a study of blood T cells in healthy people across ages. In TCRdb, the 5' RACE reads were re-called with MiXCR into one record per CDR3 protein. The data hold some 290,000 distinct CDR3 sequences, with 25% to 30% observed a single time. The specimen was blood. The origin of the receptors is a woman aged 65 to 85 in good health. CDR3s include the opening cysteine and the closing phenylalanine or tryptophan. The D gene is left open where the match is weak. Clone size is shown for a subset of rows, as once, few, many or a class of expanded clone.

>TRBV4-1|TRBJ1-2|few|-|21
TGCGCCAGCAGCCCCCACCTCGGGCCAAGTTATCTCCACTGGGCTAACTATGGCTACACCTTC
CASSPHLGPSYLHWANYGYTF
>TRBV7-2|TRBJ1-1|once|TRBD1|14
TGCGCCAGCAGCGAAGACAGGGAGTGGGCTGAAGCTTTCTTT
CASSEDREWAEAFF
>TRBV7-3|TRBJ2-5|few|-|13
TGTGCCAGCAGCTTAGGGCCGAGGGGGACCCAGTACTTC
CASSLGPRGTQYF
>TRBV5-1|TRBJ2-2|-|TRBD2|18
TGCGCCAGCAGCTTGGGGACTAGCGGGCCCTCGAACACCGGGGAGCTGTTTTTT
CASSLGTSGPSNTGELFF
>TRBV18|TRBJ1-1|-|-|16
TGTGCCAGCTCACCCTCTTCTCCCTCTTTGAACACTGAAGCTTTCTTT
CASSPSSPSLNTEAFF
>TRBV14|TRBJ2-5|-|-|15
TGTGCTAGCAGCCCAGGGGTTGGCTACCAAGAGACCCAGTACTTC
CASSPGVGYQETQYF
>TRBV29-1|TRBJ1-1|-|-|11
TGCAGCGGTTCAGGGGACACTGAAGCTTTCTTT
CSGSGDTEAFF
>TRBV29-1|TRBJ2-7|few|-|12
TGCAGCGTTGGGGACACTTACTACGAGCAGTACTTC
CSVGDTYYEQYF
>TRBV9|TRBJ2-5|-|TRBD1|14
TGTGCCAGCAGCCCAGGGACAGTCAAAGAGACCCAGTACTTC
CASSPGTVKETQYF
>TRBV7-9|TRBJ2-5|-|-|13
TGTGCCAGCAGACCCAGGGGGGACGAGACCCAGTACTTC
CASRPRGDETQYF
>TRBV20-1|TRBJ1-2|-|-|19
TGCAGTGCTAGTTTTTTCATGGGGACCATCACCCTGGAGAACTATGGCTACACCTTC
CSASFFMGTITLENYGYTF
>TRBV10-3|TRBJ1-2|-|-|13
TGTGCCATCAGTGAATTATCTAACTATGGCTACACCTTC
CAISELSNYGYTF
>TRBV4-2|TRBJ2-6|-|-|17
TGTGCCAGCAGCCAAGAGGGCGACAGATCTGGGGCCAACGTCCTGACTTTC
CASSQEGDRSGANVLTF
>TRBV9|TRBJ2-7|-|TRBD1|15
TGTGCCAGCAGCGCGTCCGGGGTGACAGGGGTCGAGCAGTACTTC
CASSASGVTGVEQYF
>TRBV20-1|TRBJ1-1|few|-|11
TGCAGTGCCGGGGGGGGCCCTGAAGCTTTCTTT
CSAGGGPEAFF
>TRBV12-3/TRBV12-4|TRBJ2-1|few|-|15
TGTGCCAGCAGCCCAACTAGTATTTCCTACAATGAGCAGTTCTTC
CASSPTSISYNEQFF
>TRBV11-3|TRBJ2-7|-|-|15
TGTGCCAGCAGCAAAAATGACGAGGGACACTACGAGCAGTACTTC
CASSKNDEGHYEQYF
>TRBV6-5|TRBJ2-5|many|-|12
TGTGCCAGCAGTTCAACGGGGGAGACCCAGTACTTC
CASSSTGETQYF
>TRBV7-6|TRBJ1-1|-|-|18
TGTGCCAGCAGCCCCCATGGAGGGGTGTCCGACATGAACACTGAAGCTTTCTTT
CASSPHGGVSDMNTEAFF
>TRBV7-9|TRBJ1-5|-|-|13
TGTGCCAGCAGTCAAGGTCCGGGCGCGCCCCAGCATTTT
CASSQGPGAPQHF
>TRBV14|TRBJ2-5|few|-|14
TGTGCCAGCAGCCAAGGATTGGCCTATGGCAGCCAGTACTTC
CASSQGLAYGSQYF
>TRBV20-1|TRBJ2-2|few|-|15
TGCAGTGCTAGAGATCCAGACCTCCCCACCGGGGAGCTGTTTTTT
CSARDPDLPTGELFF
>TRBV20-1|TRBJ2-1|-|TRBD1|15
TGCAGTGCTAAAGACCGGGACAGGGCAATTAATGAGCAGTTCTTC
CSAKDRDRAINEQFF
>TRBV5-1|TRBJ2-1|few|-|16
TGCGCCAGCAGCTTTTCAGTCGCGGGATGGGGCAATGAGCAGTTCTTC
CASSFSVAGWGNEQFF
>TRBV5-1|TRBJ2-2|-|-|14
TGCGCCAGCAGGGAACAGGCTAACACCGGGGAGCTGTTTTTT
CASREQANTGELFF
>TRBV7-3|TRBJ2-1|few|TRBD2|16
TGTGCCAGCAGCTTAAATGAGCGGGAGTCCTACAATGAGCAGTTCTTC
CASSLNERESYNEQFF